This entry lists 29 T cell receptor beta chains sequenced from one sample in a study of T cell repertoires in cytomegalovirus infection. These receptors have no identified antigens. A single record per CDR3 protein comes from TCRdb applying MiXCR to the reads. The table shows about 890,000 distinct CDR3 sequences, with roughly a third occurring only once. The source was cultured CD8+ T cells from PBMCs, collected from culture after CMV antigen stimulation. The origin of the receptors is a human donor in good health (CMV status not recorded). Some clones in this sample may be carry-over from other donors' samples.

This clonotype was seen only a few times. The chain links TRBV6-6 to TRBJ2-3, with 9 positions matching TRBD2. This CDR3 contains 18 residues. V dropped 0 bases and J dropped 2; count of bases not matched to a gene: 9. CDR1 is MNHNY and CDR2 is SVGAGI in the germline V gene (reference sequence). The CDR3: CASSYSGGGGLVTDTQYF. CDR3 DNA sequence: TGTGCCAGCAGTTACTCTGGCGGGGGGGGCCTGGTCACAGATACGCAGTATTTT.

This clonotype was counted at least ten times. V is TRBV7-6 and J is TRBJ2-7; D gene unclear. Germline assignment: CDR1 SGHVS and CDR2 FNYEAQ. V shed 1 base and J shed 7 bases, with 11 bases lying between them. The CDR3 sequence is 13 residues long. CDR3 protein: CASSLEVRLEQYF. The CDR3 DNA reads TGTGCCAGCAGCTTAGAGGTCCGTCTTGAGCAGTACTTC.

This clonotype was detected ten times or more. This sequence joins TRBV7-2 and TRBJ2-2; possible D gene TRBD1, 6 bases. Trimming removed 6 bases at V and 6 bases at J, with 17 bases between. Germline V CDR1 and CDR2: SGHTA, FQGNSA. The CDR3 loop spans 15 amino acids. Written as DNA, the CDR3 is TGTGCCAGCAGGACCTACAGGGAAGTCGCCGGGGAGCTGTTTTTT. This encodes CASRTYREVAGELFF.

In its sample, this clonotype was seen a few times. The chain employs TRBV6-2 or TRBV6-3 and TRBJ1-1; tentative D call: TRBD1 (5 bases). Trimming took 4 bases from V and 0 from J, leaving 21 bases between them. The length of the CDR3 is 18 residues. Germline CDR1 is MNHEY and CDR2 is SVGEGT. The CDR3 spells CASSWGRPRHIMNTEAFF. The CDR3, as DNA: TGTGCCAGCAGTTGGGGCAGGCCCCGCCATATTATGAACACTGAAGCTTTCTTT.

Ten or more counts support this clonotype. This sequence joins TRBV6-1 and TRBJ2-7; 11 bases align to TRBD2. The CDR3 is 14 amino acids. J was trimmed by 6 bases and V by 6 bases; bases with no gene match: 7. Germline V gives CDR1 MNHNS, CDR2 SASEGT. DNA of the CDR3: TGTGCCAGCAGGTCATCTAGCGGGGGGCCCGAGCAGTACGTC. Translating it yields CASRSSSGGPEQYV.

The chain employs TRBV12-3 or TRBV12-4 and TRBJ1-2; TRBD1 matches 8 bases. The trim removed 5 bases at V and 8 bases at J, leaving 19 bases unmatched. The CDR3 sequence is 17 residues long. The DNA for the CDR3 is TGTGCCAGCAGTCTTCAGGACAGGGTCGATATACCGGCGGGCTACACCTTC. This gives the protein CASSLQDRVDIPAGYTF.

The V and J genes are TRBV19 and TRBJ2-5; D ambiguous. The length of the CDR3 is 12 residues. The ends were cut back, 1 base at V and 5 bases at J, with 5 bases in the middle. The germline V gene encodes CDR1 LNHDA and CDR2 SQIVND (reference sequence). The CDR3 nucleotides read TGTGCCAGTAGTATAGGCACCGAGACCCAGTACTTC. It codes for CASSIGTETQYF.

This clonotype has ten or more counts. The rearrangement links TRBV7-6 to TRBJ2-3, with 9 bases aligning to TRBD2. The CDR3 extends over 18 amino acids. Germline V gene lookup returns CDR1 SGHVS and CDR2 FNYEAQ. The junction had 10 bases not matched to a gene; V was cut back by 2 bases and J by 1 base. The CDR3 region is CASSLSWSGGWRTDTQYF. The DNA for the CDR3 is TGTGCCAGCAGCTTAAGTTGGAGCGGGGGGTGGCGCACAGATACGCAGTATTTT.

This clonotype has just a few counts. The V gene is TRBV12-3 or TRBV12-4, the J gene TRBJ1-2, with 9 positions matching TRBD1. The CDR3 is 17 residues long. V was clipped by 1 base and J by 6 bases; unmatched bases: 12. For the CDR3, the DNA is TGTGCCAGCAGTTTAGGGGACAGGGTTCGGGCAATACATGGCTACACCTTC. Translated: CASSLGDRVRAIHGYTF.

The rearrangement uses TRBV6-6 and TRBJ2-2; D uncertain. The V gene's germline CDR1 is MNHNY and CDR2 SVGAGI (reference sequence). Trimming pared 11 bases from V and 2 bases from J, leaving 15 bases between. There are 14 residues in the CDR3. CDR3 protein: CAVGPDPNTGELFF. The CDR3 DNA follows: TGTGCCGTGGGCCCAGACCCCAACACCGGGGAGCTGTTTTTT.

The chain employs TRBV19 and TRBJ1-5, with a possible D match to TRBD1 (5 bases). CDR1 is LNHDA, CDR2 SQIVND, per germline (reference sequence). V dropped 5 bases and J dropped 0 bases, with 11 bases sitting between them. The CDR3 is 15 amino acids. In DNA form, the CDR3 reads TGTGCCAGTAGTTGGGGACTCCATAGCAATCAGCCCCAGCATTTT. Translated, it gives CASSWGLHSNQPQHF.

The chain has TRBV5-8 and TRBJ2-3; 7 nucleotides agree with TRBD1. Germline CDR1 SGHTS, CDR2 YDEGEE. The CDR3 has 15 residues. The V segment lost 6 bases and the J segment 2 bases; nucleotides outside the gene matches: 9. The CDR3 loop is CASTPGTANTDTQYF. For the CDR3, the DNA is TGTGCCAGCACCCCCGGGACAGCGAACACAGATACGCAGTATTTT.

The V and J genes are TRBV27 and TRBJ1-2; the match to TRBD1 covers 8 bases. The V segment lost 4 bases and the J segment 8 bases; nucleotides outside the gene matches: 9. This CDR3 comprises 14 residues. CDR1 is MNHEY, CDR2 SMNVEV, per germline (reference sequence). The CDR3 region has the DNA TGTGCCAGCAGTTACGGACAGGGCCTAATAGGCTACACCTTC. This codes for CASSYGQGLIGYTF.

V is TRBV12-3 or TRBV12-4 and J is TRBJ1-4, with D possibly matching TRBD1 (5 bases). The CDR3 has 14 amino acids. Trimming removed 6 bases from V and 10 bases from J, with 18 bases in between. The CDR3 loop is CASSPYWWGVKLFF. Written as DNA, the CDR3 is TGTGCCAGCAGCCCATATTGGTGGGGGGTAAAACTGTTTTTT.

V usage is TRBV2 and J usage is TRBJ2-1, with TRBD2 matching over 10 bases. Germline V gene data show CDR1 as SNHLY and CDR2 as FYNNEI. The V segment lost 3 bases and the J segment 8 bases; nucleotides outside the gene matches: 7. The CDR3 loop spans 15 amino acids. DNA for the CDR3: TGTGCCAGCAGTGATGCAGCGGGGGGGCTCGATGAGCAGTTCTTC. As protein: CASSDAAGGLDEQFF.

The table lists this clonotype with many counts. The J gene is TRBJ1-2, the V gene TRBV7-2; 9 bases are a match to TRBD1. CDR1 is SGHTA and CDR2 is FQGNSA in the germline V gene. Trimming at V came to 2 bases and at J to 4 bases, leaving 14 bases not matched to a gene. The CDR3 loop spans 18 amino acids. In DNA form, the CDR3 reads TGTGCCAGCAGCTTATCGGGACAGGGTGCCCGCTCGATCTATGGCTACACCTTC. Amino acids: CASSLSGQGARSIYGYTF.

This clonotype was seen a handful of times. The chain couples TRBV6-6 to TRBJ1-5; 7 nucleotides match TRBD1. Germline values: CDR1 MNHNY, CDR2 SVGAGI (reference sequence). This CDR3 contains 21 residues. Trimming at V came to 6 bases and at J to 2 bases, leaving 25 bases not matched to a gene. The CDR3: CASSHSANGRGLLAGNQPQHF. The CDR3 region has the DNA TGTGCCAGCAGCCATTCGGCTAATGGGAGGGGGCTCTTGGCGGGCAATCAGCCCCAGCATTTT.

The chain uses TRBV29-1 and TRBJ2-4; tentatively, D is TRBD1 (7 bases). This CDR3 is 16 amino acids long. Germline CDR1 SQVTM, CDR2 ANQGSEA. V dropped 3 bases and J dropped 6 bases, with 21 bases sitting between them. The CDR3 sequence: CSVELAGGIGGNIQYF. Here the CDR3 DNA reads TGCAGCGTTGAGCTGGCAGGGGGGATAGGAGGAAACATTCAGTACTTC.

The V call is TRBV5-4, the J call TRBJ2-1, with D perhaps matching TRBD2 (7 bases). Germline lookup yields CDR1 SGHNT and CDR2 YYREEE (reference sequence). The CDR3 runs 15 residues. The V gene lost 2 bases and the J gene lost 6 bases, with 15 bases spanning the gap. The CDR3 region is CASSFGGAHSNEQFF. CDR3 in DNA: TGTGCCAGCAGCTTTGGGGGGGCGCATAGCAATGAGCAGTTCTTC.

V usage is TRBV6-1 and J usage is TRBJ1-5; D gene uncertain. Germline V CDR1 and CDR2: MNHNS, SASEGT. Trimming left V 3 bases short and J 7 bases short, with 10 bases between. The CDR3 is 13 amino acids. CDR3 residues: CASSDIYSQPQHF. CDR3 sequence (DNA): TGTGCCAGCAGTGATATATACAGCCAGCCCCAGCATTTT.

The rearrangement links TRBV6-6 to TRBJ2-3; 7 bases match TRBD2. Germline V gene sequence: CDR1 MNHNY, CDR2 SVGAGI (reference sequence). There are 16 residues in the CDR3. The ends lost 4 bases at V and 4 bases at J; junction bases unmatched: 11. CDR3 protein: CASSWGWTREADTQYF. The CDR3 DNA follows: TGTGCCAGCAGTTGGGGGTGGACTAGGGAGGCAGATACGCAGTATTTT.

This clonotype has more than one count but fewer than ten. This chain connects TRBV2 to TRBJ2-1; D may be TRBD2 (5 bases). V was shortened by 1 base and J by 4 bases, with 8 bases between the two germline ends. The CDR3 loop spans 14 amino acids. Germline V lookup: CDR1 SNHLY, CDR2 FYNNEI. The DNA of the CDR3 is TGTGCCAGCAGTGAAGGGACTGTTTACAATGAGCAGTTCTTC. Translating it yields CASSEGTVYNEQFF. Combining the CDR3 with reference TRBV2 and TRBJ2-1 gives the whole variable domain EPEVTQTPSHQVTQMGQEVILRCVPISNHLYFYWYRQILGQKVEFLVSFYNNEISEKSEIFDDQFSVERPDGSNFTLKIRSTKLEDSAMYFCASSEGTVYNEQFFGPGTRLTVL.

This clonotype was seen many times. The chain joins TRBV7-2 to TRBJ1-1; no reliable D call. V lost 1 base and J 6 bases, leaving 18 bases between the germline ends. Germline V gives CDR1 SGHTA, CDR2 FQGNSA. The CDR3 is made up of 16 amino acids. The CDR3 reads CASSLGVHPGIAEAFF. The DNA for the CDR3 is TGTGCCAGCAGCTTAGGTGTACACCCTGGGATCGCTGAAGCTTTCTTT.

This clonotype was counted many times. This chain uses TRBV7-8 with TRBJ2-1; no firm D call. V lost 0 bases to trimming and J lost 8 bases, with 5 bases between them. The germline gives CDR1 SGHVS, CDR2 FQNEAQ. The CDR3 extends over 12 amino acids. The CDR3 DNA sequence: TGTGCCAGCAGCTTAGCCCCCCATGAGCAGTTCTTC. This codes for CASSLAPHEQFF.

The gene calls are TRBV20-1 and TRBJ2-7; 9 nucleotides agree with TRBD2. Trimming cost V 2 bases and J 1 base; bases outside gene matches: 0. Per germline, CDR1 DFQATT and CDR2 SNEGSKA (reference sequence). The length of the CDR3 is 13 residues. The CDR3 here is CSARLAGSYEQYV. The CDR3 nucleotides are TGCAGTGCTAGACTAGCGGGGTCCTACGAGCAGTACGTC.

This clonotype was observed at least ten times. The rearrangement joins TRBV6-2 or TRBV6-3 to TRBJ2-2; D gene unclear. In germline, CDR1 is MNHEY, CDR2 SVGEGT. The CDR3 length is 14 residues. The V gene lost 5 bases and the J gene lost 1 base, with 8 bases spanning the gap. The CDR3 region is CASSRHKNTGELFF. The CDR3 DNA sequence: TGTGCCAGCAGTCGCCACAAGAACACCGGGGAGCTGTTTTTT.

This clonotype has ten or more counts. This chain connects TRBV3-1 to TRBJ1-1; no definite D call. V was cut by 3 bases and J by 7 bases, with 6 bases left in between. Per the germline V gene, CDR1 is LGHDT and CDR2 is YNNKEL (reference sequence). The CDR3 spans 11 residues. The CDR3 region has the DNA TGTGCCAGCAGCCAGGAGCTTGAAGCTTTCTTT. Protein product: CASSQELEAFF.

This clonotype was observed at least ten times. The chain is built from TRBV7-9 and TRBJ1-1, with TRBD1 identical over 7 bases. The CDR3 runs 19 residues. Germline assignment: CDR1 SEHNR and CDR2 FQNEAQ (reference sequence). The junction had 21 bases not matched to a gene; V was cut back by 3 bases and J by 5 bases. CDR3 in DNA: TGTGCCAGCAGCTTGAGTATTACCCTGAGGGGGCGCGTCGGGACTGAAGCTTTCTTT. This encodes CASSLSITLRGRVGTEAFF.

In this sample, this clonotype turned up once. This chain uses TRBV27 with TRBJ1-5, with D perhaps TRBD1 (5 bases). The CDR3 covers 14 residues. Trimming removed 6 bases at V and 3 bases at J, with 12 bases between. Germline V gene data show CDR1 as MNHEY and CDR2 as SMNVEV (reference sequence). CDR3 sequence: CASRDTGVNQPQHF. CDR3 bases: TGTGCCAGCAGGGACACAGGCGTCAATCAGCCCCAGCATTTT.